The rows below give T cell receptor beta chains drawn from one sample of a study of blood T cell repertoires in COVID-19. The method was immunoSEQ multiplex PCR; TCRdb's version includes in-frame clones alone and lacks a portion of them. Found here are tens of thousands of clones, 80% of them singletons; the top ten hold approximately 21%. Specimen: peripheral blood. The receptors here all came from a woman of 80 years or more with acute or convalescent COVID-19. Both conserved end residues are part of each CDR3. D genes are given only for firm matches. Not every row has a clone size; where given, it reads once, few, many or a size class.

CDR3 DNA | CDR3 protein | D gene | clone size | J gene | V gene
TGTGCCAGTATGAGCCCCGCCGGGGGCGAGCAGTACTTC | CASMSPAGGEQYF | NA | NA | TRBJ2-7 | TRBV19
TGTGCCAGCAGTGAAAAGATGGCGGGTCACCGAGCCAATCAGCCCCAGCATTTT | CASSEKMAGHRANQPQHF | NA | few | TRBJ1-5 | TRBV6-1
TGTGCCAGCTCACCCATTAGCGGGATCCGGTCGAGGAATGAGCAGTTCTTC | CASSPISGIRSRNEQFF | TRBD2 | few | TRBJ2-1 | TRBV18
TGCGCCAGCAGCGCACAGCCTCAAGAGACCCAGTACTTC | CASSAQPQETQYF | NA | NA | TRBJ2-5 | TRBV5-1
TGTGCCAGCAGTGAAGCGAAGGGAGGTTACGAGCAGTACTTC | CASSEAKGGYEQYF | NA | NA | TRBJ2-7 | TRBV2
TGTGCCAGCTCTTGGGACAGGGACTATAATTCACCCCTCCACTTT | CASSWDRDYNSPLHF | TRBD1 | NA | TRBJ1-6 | TRBV18
TGCAGCGTTGCCCGACAGGGTATGGGCTACACCTTC | CSVARQGMGYTF | TRBD1 | NA | TRBJ1-2 | TRBV29-1
TGTGCCAGCGAAATGGGGGGACGGCTGGTCGCTAGCAATCAGCCCCAGCATTTT | CASEMGGRLVASNQPQHF | NA | NA | TRBJ1-5 | TRBV7-4
TGCGCCAGCAGCGCGGGGACTAGCACTGAGCAGTTCTTC | CASSAGTSTEQFF | TRBD2 | NA | TRBJ2-1 | TRBV5-1
TGTGCCAGCAGCCGGACACAGGGTAGGGAGTACTTC | CASSRTQGREYF | NA | NA | TRBJ2-4 | TRBV14
TGTGCCAGCAGCCCCAGGGGCGGGGGTAATCAGCCCCAGCATTTT | CASSPRGGGNQPQHF | NA | NA | TRBJ1-5 | TRBV3-1/TRBV3-2
TGTGCCAGCTCACTAACGGGGGATGGCTACACCTTC | CASSLTGDGYTF | NA | NA | TRBJ1-2 | TRBV18
TGTGCCAGCAGGACAGTCTTATTGAACACTGAAGCTTTCTTT | CASRTVLLNTEAFF | NA | NA | TRBJ1-1 | TRBV6-5
TGTGCCAGTAGCGATACTAGCGGATTTTCCTACGAGCAGTACTTC | CASSDTSGFSYEQYF | TRBD2 | few | TRBJ2-7 | TRBV19
TGCAGCGTTGCCATGTCAAGGACAATGAACACTGAAGCTTTCTTT | CSVAMSRTMNTEAFF | NA | NA | TRBJ1-1 | TRBV29-1
TGTGCCAGCAGTTACTCGGGACAGCAGCCCCAGCATTTT | CASSYSGQQPQHF | TRBD1 | NA | TRBJ1-5 | TRBV6-5
TGTGCCAGCTCACCGTTTGTCCAGGGGACTAATGAAAAACTGTTTTTT | CASSPFVQGTNEKLFF | NA | NA | TRBJ1-4 | TRBV18
TGTGCCAGTAGGGGACAGGGTCGGACCGGGGAGCTGTTTTTT | CASRGQGRTGELFF | TRBD1 | NA | TRBJ2-2 | TRBV19
TGTGCCTGGAGTGTAATTCGGGAACGCTACACCTTC | CAWSVIRERYTF | NA | few | TRBJ1-2 | TRBV30
TGTGCCAGCAGTCGAGGAGCGCGGGGGGGCCGAGAGACCCAGTACTTC | CASSRGARGGRETQYF | TRBD2 | once | TRBJ2-5 | TRBV6-6
TGTGCCAGCAGTGAGCAGGGGGCCTACGAGCAGTACTTC | CASSEQGAYEQYF | TRBD1 | NA | TRBJ2-7 | TRBV2
TGCAGTGCTCGTGGAGGGCGCACAGATACGCAGTATTTT | CSARGGRTDTQYF | NA | NA | TRBJ2-3 | TRBV20-1
TGCGCCAGCAGTGGGGGCGGACTAGCGTTCTCTGGGGCCAACGTCCTGACTTTC | CASSGGGLAFSGANVLTF | TRBD2 | NA | TRBJ2-6 | TRBV23-1
TGTGCCAGCAGCTTGTTCTTTTCAGATACGCAGTATTTT | CASSLFFSDTQYF | NA | few | TRBJ2-3 | TRBV5-4
TGTGCCAGCAGTGAAGCGGGCAGCTATGGCTACACCTTC | CASSEAGSYGYTF | NA | NA | TRBJ1-2 | TRBV6-1
TGTGCCAGCAGCTCCAGGGATTATAATGAAAAACTGTTTTTT | CASSSRDYNEKLFF | NA | few | TRBJ1-4 | TRBV11-1
TGTGCCAGTAGTCCATTACGGGGGGGCTCCATTGAGCAGTTCTTC | CASSPLRGGSIEQFF | TRBD2 | NA | TRBJ2-1 | TRBV19
TGTGCCAGCAGTTACCGATCTAGCGGGACCTTCGGGGAGCAGTACTTC | CASSYRSSGTFGEQYF | TRBD2 | NA | TRBJ2-7 | TRBV6-5
TGCGCCAGCAGCTTACAGGGGTTAGCGGGAGAGGGGGCCAAAAACATTCAGTACTTC | CASSLQGLAGEGAKNIQYF | TRBD2 | NA | TRBJ2-4 | TRBV5-1
TGTGCCAGCAGCTTATCCCGTGTGTCCTACAATGAGCAGTTCTTC | CASSLSRVSYNEQFF | NA | NA | TRBJ2-1 | TRBV7-2
TGTGCCAGCTCACAGACTAGCGGGGGCTACAATGAGCAGTTCTTC | CASSQTSGGYNEQFF | TRBD2 | NA | TRBJ2-1 | TRBV18
TGTGCCAGCAGCTTAATTTACAGGGGGGTCGATGGCTACACCTTC | CASSLIYRGVDGYTF | TRBD1 | NA | TRBJ1-2 | TRBV11-2
TGCGCCAGCAGCTCTAGGCCAGACTTTCAGCGGACTAGCGGGAGGAGGGAGCAGTACTTC | CASSSRPDFQRTSGRREQYF | TRBD2 | NA | TRBJ2-7 | TRBV5-1
TGTGCCAGCAGTTTACTAGCGGGGGGGAACACAGATACGCAGTATTTT | CASSLLAGGNTDTQYF | TRBD2 | NA | TRBJ2-3 | TRBV27
TGTGCCAGCTCACCGACACTTAACACTGAAGCTTTCTTT | CASSPTLNTEAFF | NA | NA | TRBJ1-1 | TRBV18
TGTGCCAGCAGTGCAACAGGGATAAGCAATCAGCCCCAGCATTTT | CASSATGISNQPQHF | NA | NA | TRBJ1-5 | TRBV2
TGTGCCAGTAGTATGACGGGAGCGACAGATACGCAGTATTTT | CASSMTGATDTQYF | NA | NA | TRBJ2-3 | TRBV19
TGTGCCAGTAGTGTCGTCAGTCAATATCAGCCCCAGCATTTT | CASSVVSQYQPQHF | NA | NA | TRBJ1-5 | TRBV19
TGCAGCGGGGGTCGAGCGAACACTGAAGCTTTCTTT | CSGGRANTEAFF | NA | NA | TRBJ1-1 | TRBV29-1
TGTGCCAGCAGCCCTCGGTGGGGGGACACTGAAGCTTTCTTT | CASSPRWGDTEAFF | NA | NA | TRBJ1-1 | TRBV11-2
TGTGCCAGCAGCTTAGGGGGACTAGCGGGGGATCCCTACAATGAGCAGTTCTTC | CASSLGGLAGDPYNEQFF | TRBD2 | NA | TRBJ2-1 | TRBV7-8
TGTGCCAGCAGTTATTCGGACAGGGGCGACTATGGCTACACCTTC | CASSYSDRGDYGYTF | TRBD1 | NA | TRBJ1-2 | TRBV6-5
TGTGCCGGGGGACTCGAAGGGCTTAACACCGGGGAGCTGTTTTTT | CAGGLEGLNTGELFF | NA | NA | TRBJ2-2 | TRBV11-2
TGTGCCAGCCGGGAGGGGATCGGCTACAATGAGCAGTTCTTC | CASREGIGYNEQFF | TRBD2 | NA | TRBJ2-1 | TRBV7-3